These 30 T cell receptor beta chains were all obtained from the same sample, sequenced in a study of CD8 T cells in Susac syndrome. The RNA, about 0.45 to 1 ug, was put through reverse transcription using random hexamers. TCRdb ran MiXCR on the immunoSEQ multiplex PCR reads and lists one entry per CDR3 protein. Of roughly 120,000 distinct CDR3 sequences listed, 90% to 95% are singletons. Sequencing was carried out using CD4+ T cells from PBMCs. The receptors come from a human donor in good health.

The V and J genes are TRBV10-3 and TRBJ2-7; TRBD1 agrees at 8 bases. Trimming removed 1 base from V and 0 bases from J; junction bases left unmatched: 5. Germline CDR1 and CDR2: ENHRY and SYGVKD. The CDR3 has 16 amino acids. CDR3 bases: TGTGCCATCAGTGAGTTGGGACAGGACGGCTCCTACGAGCAGTACTTC. Encoded protein: CAISELGQDGSYEQYF.

The V call is TRBV5-4, the J call TRBJ2-2; 8 positions match TRBD1. This CDR3 region has 17 residues. Germline assignment: CDR1 SGHNT and CDR2 YYREEE (reference sequence). The ends lost 0 bases at V and 5 bases at J; junction bases unmatched: 9. The CDR3 region is CASSLDGTGLWTGELFF. The CDR3, as DNA: TGTGCCAGCAGCTTGGATGGGACAGGATTGTGGACCGGGGAGCTGTTTTTT.

The rearrangement joins TRBV29-1 to TRBJ2-1; 7 positions match TRBD1. Per the germline V gene, CDR1 is SQVTM and CDR2 is ANQGSEA. Trimming cost V 6 bases and J 0 bases; bases outside gene matches: 5. This CDR3 has 14 residues. Here the CDR3 reads CSVSDRSSYNEQFF. The CDR3 bases are TGCAGCGTGTCGGACAGGAGCTCCTACAATGAGCAGTTCTTC.

The chain joins TRBV12-3 or TRBV12-4 to TRBJ2-7; D unresolved. Trimming removed 3 bases from V and 7 bases from J, with 10 bases in between. This CDR3 contains 12 residues. CDR3 residues: CASSFESLEQYF. In nucleotides, the CDR3 is TGTGCCAGCAGTTTTGAGTCGCTGGAGCAGTACTTC.

The J gene is TRBJ1-1, the V gene TRBV30; D perhaps matches TRBD1 (6 bases). V shed 5 bases and J shed 0 bases, with 13 bases lying between them. Germline CDR1 GTSNPN, CDR2 SVGIG (reference sequence). The CDR3 covers 14 residues. In DNA form, the CDR3 reads TGTGCCTGGGTTGTAGGGGGGTTGAACACTGAAGCTTTCTTT. It is translated as CAWVVGGLNTEAFF.

The chain joins TRBV7-2 to TRBJ2-1, with unresolved D. V gave up 2 bases and J gave up 7 bases, with 6 bases separating them. Germline values: CDR1 SGHTA, CDR2 FQGNSA. This CDR3 spans 12 amino acids. The DNA of the CDR3 is TGTGCCAGCAGCTTACTAGTAAATGAGCAGTTCTTC. As protein: CASSLLVNEQFF.

The rearrangement uses TRBV29-1 and TRBJ2-3; D might be TRBD1 (6 bases). V was shortened by 6 bases and J by 6 bases, with 13 bases between the two germline ends. The germline CDR1 and CDR2 sequences are SQVTM and ANQGSEA. The CDR3 runs to 12 residues. CDR3 DNA sequence: TGCAGCGTCGCAGAGGGGGTGGATACGCAGTATTTT. This codes for CSVAEGVDTQYF.

The chain couples TRBV3-1 to TRBJ2-2; perhaps TRBD2 as D (6 bases). CDR3 length: 15 residues. Germline-derived CDR1 and CDR2 are LGHDT and YNNKEL (reference sequence). Trimming pared 7 bases from V and 5 bases from J, leaving 17 bases between. CDR3 nucleotide sequence: TGTGCCAGCACCCCGACTAGGGGTGGGACCGGGGAGCTGTTTTTT. It encodes CASTPTRGGTGELFF.

The chain employs TRBV7-9 and TRBJ1-3; D gene unclear. The V gene lost 0 bases and the J gene lost 7 bases, with 13 bases spanning the gap. CDR3 length: 15 amino acids. Germline V gene data show CDR1 as SEHNR and CDR2 as FQNEAQ (reference sequence). CDR3 DNA sequence: TGTGCCAGCAGCTTAGCAGATGGGAGCCGGAACACCATATATTTT. Residues: CASSLADGSRNTIYF.

V is TRBV12-3 or TRBV12-4 and J is TRBJ2-7; 9 bases match TRBD1. CDR3 length: 15 residues. With 4 bases clipped from V and 7 bases from J, the junction kept 11 bases outside the gene matches. The chain's CDR3 is CASSSVGTGRGEQYF. CDR3 sequence (DNA): TGTGCCAGCAGTTCCGTTGGGACAGGGAGGGGAGAGCAGTACTTC.

The chain joins TRBV2 to TRBJ2-5; 8 nucleotides agree with TRBD2. There are 13 residues in the CDR3. CDR1 and CDR2 from the germline V gene are SNHLY and FYNNEI. Trimming removed 8 bases from V and 2 bases from J; junction bases left unmatched: 4. The DNA for the CDR3 is TGTGCCAGCGAGCGGGAGTCTCAAGAGACCCAGTACTTC. This sequence encodes CASERESQETQYF.

The V and J genes are TRBV27 and TRBJ2-5; 7 bases map to TRBD1. Trimming cost V 2 bases and J 2 bases; bases outside gene matches: 5. CDR1 MNHEY and CDR2 SMNVEV come from the germline V gene (reference sequence). The CDR3 loop spans 15 amino acids. The CDR3 nucleotides are TGTGCCAGCAGTTTACGGGACAGATTTCAAGAGACCCAGTACTTC. It specifies CASSLRDRFQETQYF.

V is TRBV6-6 and J is TRBJ2-5; 13 nucleotides align to TRBD2. V shed 6 bases and J 4 bases; nucleotides not matched to a gene: 8. Germline values: CDR1 MNHNY, CDR2 SVGAGI (reference sequence). This CDR3 is 16 amino acids long. The CDR3 DNA follows: TGTGCCAGCAGCCGCGGACTAGCGGGAGTTGGAGAGACCCAGTACTTC. Residues: CASSRGLAGVGETQYF.

The chain has TRBV5-6 and TRBJ1-3, with unresolved D. Trimming stripped 7 bases from V and 0 bases from J, with 8 bases between. Germline-derived CDR1 and CDR2 are SGHDT and YYEEEE. This CDR3 contains 13 residues. The CDR3 region has the DNA TGTGCCAGCCGGTCCAGCTCTGGAAACACCATATATTTT. Translating it yields CASRSSSGNTIYF. The variable domain in full, with the rest retrieved from reference TRBV5-6 and TRBJ1-3, is DAGVTQSPTHLIKTRGQQVTLRCSPKSGHDTVSWYQQALGQGPQFIFQYYEEEERQRGNFPDRFSGHQFPNYSSELNVNALLLGDSALYLCASRSSSGNTIYFGEGSWLTVV.

The count of this clonotype is one. CDR3: CASSFAGRGVSYEQYF. In nucleotides, the CDR3 is TGTGCCAGCAGTTTCGCAGGGAGGGGGGTCTCCTACGAGCAGTACTTC. The chain uses TRBV27 and TRBJ2-7, with TRBD2 as a possible D gene (7 bases). Germline V gene lookup returns CDR1 MNHEY and CDR2 SMNVEV (reference sequence). The CDR3 spans 16 residues. Trimming cost V 3 bases and J 0 bases, with 15 bases left between them.

The J gene is TRBJ1-2, the V gene TRBV10-1; TRBD1 is a possible D gene (6 bases). The CDR3 totals 12 residues. Per the germline V gene, CDR1 is WNHNN and CDR2 is SYGVQD (reference sequence). Trimming stripped 6 bases from V and 8 bases from J, with 13 bases between. CDR3 nucleotides: TGCGCCAGCAGCCCCGGGACAAAAGGCTACACCTTC. Amino acid sequence: CASSPGTKGYTF.

This clonotype appeared once. The rearrangement joins TRBV14 to TRBJ2-7; the D call may be TRBD1 or TRBD2 (5 bases each). V lost 3 bases to trimming and J lost 0 bases, with 15 bases between them. This CDR3 has 16 amino acids. In germline, CDR1 is SGHDN, CDR2 FVKESK. The chain's CDR3 is CASSQGPTGTSYEQYF. As DNA, the CDR3 is TGTGCCAGCAGCCAGGGGCCAACGGGGACCTCCTACGAGCAGTACTTC.

The chain uses TRBV6-2 or TRBV6-3 and TRBJ2-1, with 9 bases lining up with TRBD1. Trimming cost V 5 bases and J 4 bases; bases outside gene matches: 9. CDR3 size: 16 residues. Germline V gene sequence: CDR1 MNHEY, CDR2 SVGEGT. CDR3 in DNA: TGTGCCAGCAGTAAACCGGGACAGGGAGATTACAATGAGCAGTTCTTC. This translates into CASSKPGQGDYNEQFF.

This rearrangement joins TRBV7-9 to TRBJ2-5; D perhaps matches TRBD1 (6 bases). Trimming removed 4 bases from V and 3 bases from J, with 12 bases in between. The CDR3 extends over 14 amino acids. Germline CDR1 SEHNR, CDR2 FQNEAQ (reference sequence). The CDR3 sequence is CASSSATGKETQYF. CDR3 in DNA: TGTGCCAGCAGCTCAGCGACAGGAAAAGAGACCCAGTACTTC.

The chain employs TRBV11-2 and TRBJ2-5; TRBD2 aligns across 7 bases. V trimming: 0 bases; J trimming: 1 base; junction bases outside the gene matches: 2. CDR3 size: 15 residues. Looked up from germline, CDR1 is SGHAT and CDR2 is FQNNGV. The CDR3 sequence is CASSLDGRAQETQYF. The CDR3 DNA reads TGTGCCAGCAGCTTAGATGGGAGGGCCCAAGAGACCCAGTACTTC.

CDR3 in amino acids: CASSSSGVAGTDTQYF. For the CDR3, the DNA is TGCGCCAGCAGTTCCAGTGGGGTAGCGGGCACAGATACGCAGTATTTT. The chain joins TRBV4-3 to TRBJ2-3; D perhaps matches TRBD2 (6 bases). The germline V and J ends were trimmed by 6 bases and 1 base, with 17 bases remaining between them. CDR1 and CDR2 from the germline V gene are LGHNA and YSLEER. CDR3 length: 16 amino acids.

The chain uses TRBV20-1 and TRBJ2-5; TRBD2 agrees at 10 bases. Germline trimming cut 5 bases from V and 1 base from J; bases unmatched to any gene: 10. This CDR3 comprises 16 residues. CDR1 and CDR2 (germline): DFQATT, SNEGSKA (reference sequence). The CDR3 bases are TGCAGTGCTGGTTCTTGGACTAGCGGTTCCCAAGAGACCCAGTACTTC. Translation gives CSAGSWTSGSQETQYF.

This sequence joins TRBV28 and TRBJ2-7, with TRBD2 matching 11 bases. V shed 7 bases, J shed 0 bases, and the junction held 8 bases outside the gene matches. Germline V gene data show CDR1 as MDHEN and CDR2 as SYDVKM. This CDR3 region has 16 residues. The CDR3 spells CASIGSGRGSSYEQYF. CDR3 coding DNA: TGTGCCAGCATCGGTAGCGGGAGGGGGAGCTCCTACGAGCAGTACTTC.

The genes are TRBV24-1 and TRBJ2-3, with a weak D call TRBD2 (6 bases). This CDR3 contains 15 residues. Germline values: CDR1 KGHDR, CDR2 SFDVKD. V lost 2 bases to trimming and J lost 5 bases, with 13 bases between them. The CDR3 protein is CATSDWRDPRDTQYF. The CDR3 bases are TGTGCCACCAGTGATTGGAGGGATCCCCGAGATACGCAGTATTTT.

The CDR3 reads CASSLAEGPPEQYF. DNA of the CDR3: TGTGCCAGCAGCTTAGCGGAAGGACCGCCGGAGCAGTACTTC. The V gene is TRBV7-9, the J gene TRBJ2-7, with D unclear. The CDR3 totals 14 residues. The ends were cut back, 0 bases at V and 7 bases at J, with 13 bases in the middle. Germline loops: CDR1 SEHNR, CDR2 FQNEAQ (reference sequence).

The chain joins TRBV18 to TRBJ2-7; TRBD2 matches at 8 bases. Germline loops: CDR1 KGHSH, CDR2 LQKENI. The CDR3 spans 15 residues. Trimming removed 4 bases from V and 7 bases from J; junction bases left unmatched: 12. The CDR3 DNA is TGTGCCAGCTCACTCTTAGCGGGAAGCCCTACGGAGCAGTACTTC. Translated: CASSLLAGSPTEQYF. Complete variable domain (other parts from reference TRBV18 and TRBJ2-7): NAGVMQNPRHLVRRRGQEARLRCSPMKGHSHVYWYRQLPEEGLKFMVYLQKENIIDESGMPKERFSAEFPKEGPSILRIQQVVRGDSAAYFCASSLLAGSPTEQYFGPGTRLTVT.

The rearrangement joins TRBV4-3 to TRBJ2-1; TRBD1 matches at 10 bases. The trim removed 3 bases at V and 1 base at J, leaving 3 bases unmatched. The germline V gene encodes CDR1 LGHNA and CDR2 YSLEER. The CDR3 loop spans 16 amino acids. The CDR3: CASSHGDRGSYNEQFF. The CDR3 DNA reads as TGCGCCAGCAGCCATGGGGACAGGGGATCCTACAATGAGCAGTTCTTC.

The J gene is TRBJ2-7, the V gene TRBV7-2; a weak D match, TRBD1 (7 bases). CDR1 is SGHTA and CDR2 is FQGNSA in the germline V gene. V was shortened by 5 bases and J by 7 bases, with 15 bases between the two germline ends. CDR3 length: 13 residues. The CDR3 spells CASSGPGGLEQYF. CDR3 DNA sequence: TGTGCCAGCAGCGGACCAGGGGGGCTAGAGCAGTACTTC.

This rearrangement joins TRBV6-5 to TRBJ1-2, with 8 bases identical to TRBD1. The CDR3 spans 15 residues. V gave up 1 base and J gave up 3 bases; unmatched junction bases: 4. Per germline, CDR1 MNHEY and CDR2 SVGAGI. The CDR3 region is CASSYFDRGHYGYTF. The CDR3 DNA is TGTGCCAGCAGTTACTTTGACAGGGGCCACTATGGCTACACCTTC.

The table lists this clonotype with a few counts. J is TRBJ2-1 and V is TRBV6-2 or TRBV6-3, with D unresolved. In germline, CDR1 is MNHEY, CDR2 SVGEGT. The length of the CDR3 is 16 residues. With 5 bases removed from V and 0 bases from J, the gap between germline ends came to 14 bases. The CDR3 loop is CASSPRRRSSYNEQFF. The CDR3 region has the DNA TGTGCCAGCAGTCCCAGGCGGCGAAGCTCCTACAATGAGCAGTTCTTC.